This is a list of T cell receptor beta chains from one sample in a study of blood T cell repertoires in COVID-19. TCRdb keeps only in-frame clones here, not all; method: immunoSEQ multiplex PCR. The sample records over 130,000 clones, roughly 86% being singletons. Sequenced material: PBMCs or T cells enriched from blood (not recorded which). The receptors here all came from a woman between 50 and 59 years old with acute COVID-19. The CDR3 runs from the conserved cysteine through the conserved F or W. A D gene is named only where the DNA matches it firmly. Rows give clone size only sometimes, using once, few, many, or a class for an expanded clone.

v_gene,d_gene,j_gene,abundance,CDR3nt,CDR3aa
TRBV11-2,NA,TRBJ2-7,NA,TGTGCCAGCAGCCACTCAGAGGCGCTCGAGCAGTACTTC,CASSHSEALEQYF
TRBV19,NA,TRBJ1-5,NA,TGTGCCAGTACGGAGCAGACCCAGGGGCCCCAGCATTTT,CASTEQTQGPQHF
TRBV4-1,TRBD1,TRBJ1-1,NA,TGCGCCAGCAGCTACCAAGGGACAGGGGATGAAGCTTTCTTT,CASSYQGTGDEAFF
TRBV2,NA,TRBJ1-1,NA,TGTGCCAGCAGTGAACTTATCGGGAACACTGAAGCTTTCTTT,CASSELIGNTEAFF
TRBV29-1,NA,TRBJ1-1,NA,TGCAGCGTTGAGGTAGGGGCCGAAGCTTTCTTT,CSVEVGAEAFF
TRBV6-5,TRBD1,TRBJ1-4,NA,TGTGCCAGCAGTCCACGGACAGGATCCCTCGAAAAACTGTTTTTT,CASSPRTGSLEKLFF
TRBV6-2/TRBV6-3,NA,TRBJ1-5,NA,TGTGCCAGCAGTTACTCGGGGGGAAACCAGCCCCAGCATTTT,CASSYSGGNQPQHF
TRBV7-9,TRBD2,TRBJ2-7,NA,TGTGCCAGCAGCTGGCTAAGCGGGAGCTCCTACGAGCAGTACTTC,CASSWLSGSSYEQYF
TRBV19,TRBD1,TRBJ1-5,NA,TGTGCCAGTAGTGCCGACAGGGGGCCTCAGCCCCAGCATTTT,CASSADRGPQPQHF
TRBV29-1,NA,TRBJ1-1,NA,TGCAGCGTTGAGTCAACAAGTTTGAACACTGAAGCTTTCTTT,CSVESTSLNTEAFF
TRBV30,NA,TRBJ1-2,NA,TGTGCCTGGAGTGTCGACTATGGCTACACCTTC,CAWSVDYGYTF
TRBV5-1,TRBD2,TRBJ2-7,NA,TGCGCCAGCACCCCATTTACTAGCGGGAGCTCCTACGAGCAGTACTTC,CASTPFTSGSSYEQYF
TRBV11-2,TRBD2,TRBJ2-1,many,TGTGCCAGCAGCTTAGGTGGGACTAGTCACTACAATGAGCAGTTCTTC,CASSLGGTSHYNEQFF
TRBV7-9,TRBD2,TRBJ2-7,NA,TGTGCCAGCAGCCTGACTAGCGGGAGAGGGTACGAGCAGTACTTC,CASSLTSGRGYEQYF
TRBV3-1/TRBV3-2,TRBD1,TRBJ1-1,NA,TGTGCCAGCAGCCACGGAACTACAGGGGGGACTGAAGCTTTCTTT,CASSHGTTGGTEAFF
TRBV12-5,TRBD1,TRBJ1-3,NA,TGTGCTAGTGGTGATACAGGGGCTGGAAACACCATATATTTT,CASGDTGAGNTIYF
TRBV2,NA,TRBJ2-7,NA,TGTGCCAGCAGTGATAATCGAGGGGAGCAGTACTTC,CASSDNRGEQYF
TRBV18,TRBD2,TRBJ2-1,NA,TGTGCCAGCTCACCCTCTAGCGGCTCCTACAATGAGCAGTTCTTC,CASSPSSGSYNEQFF
TRBV30,NA,TRBJ1-4,NA,TGTGCCTGGAGTGTAGTGAATTCCGGAACTAATGAAAAACTGTTTTTT,CAWSVVNSGTNEKLFF
TRBV27,NA,TRBJ2-7,NA,TGTGCCAGCAGTTTAGGCCGCGGAAGGGCAGGGGTCGGGATCGAGCAGTACTTC,CASSLGRGRAGVGIEQYF
TRBV4-3,TRBD1,TRBJ2-2,NA,TGCGCCAGCAGCCTTATCCCAACAGGGGCCGGGGAGCTGTTTTTT,CASSLIPTGAGELFF
TRBV12-3/TRBV12-4,NA,TRBJ2-7,NA,TGTGCCAGCAGTCGAAGACTAGGAGAGCAGTACTTC,CASSRRLGEQYF
TRBV5-5,TRBD1,TRBJ2-3,NA,TGTGCCAGCAGTCGGGACAGGGGGCGCCCAGATACGCAGTATTTT,CASSRDRGRPDTQYF
TRBV9,NA,TRBJ1-3,NA,TGTGCCAGCAGCGTAGGGCCCAGGGAACGTGGAAACACCATATATTTT,CASSVGPRERGNTIYF
TRBV6-5,TRBD2,TRBJ2-7,many,TGTGCCAGCAGGCGACTAGCGGGAGGGAGCGAGCAGTACTTC,CASRRLAGGSEQYF
TRBV18,NA,TRBJ1-6,NA,TGTGCCAGCTCACCGGGCATCAATTCACCCCTCCACTTT,CASSPGINSPLHF
TRBV11-2,NA,TRBJ2-5,NA,TGTGCCAGCAGCCCGAGTACTAGTGTGGGAGGCCAGTACTTC,CASSPSTSVGGQYF
TRBV9,NA,TRBJ2-7,NA,TGTGCCAGCAGCGCCTACCCGGGGTCCTACGAGCAGTACTTC,CASSAYPGSYEQYF
TRBV30,NA,TRBJ1-4,few,TGTGCCTGGAGTGTATCGAGGGCCTCGGGGCTGTTTTTT,CAWSVSRASGLFF
TRBV11-3,TRBD2,TRBJ2-1,once,TGTGCCAGCAGCTTAGCGCAGAGGTCGGCTAGCGGGAGGTCCAAGTTCTTC,CASSLAQRSASGRSKFF
TRBV7-2,TRBD2,TRBJ2-7,NA,TGTGCCAGCGGCCCCGGGACTAGCTCGGGCGAGCAGTACTTC,CASGPGTSSGEQYF
TRBV20-1,NA,TRBJ1-3,NA,TGCAGTGCTAGTGGGGGGGATAGAAACACCATATATTTT,CSASGGDRNTIYF
TRBV7-3,NA,TRBJ2-6,many,TGTGCCAGCAGCTTGCGTTTGAATCTGTTCTCTGGGGCCAACGTCCTGACTTTC,CASSLRLNLFSGANVLTF
TRBV25-1,NA,TRBJ1-1,NA,TGTGCCAGCAGCGACACTTCGAACACTGAAGCTTTCTTT,CASSDTSNTEAFF
TRBV25-1,NA,TRBJ2-7,NA,TGTGCCAGCAGTGAATGGTCCGGAGGGGGGGACGAGCAGTACTTC,CASSEWSGGGDEQYF
TRBV1,NA,TRBJ2-5,NA,TGCACCAGCAGCCAAGATCCTCAGGGGTTAGGAGAGACCCAGTACTTC,CTSSQDPQGLGETQYF
TRBV7-8,TRBD2,TRBJ2-5,NA,TGTGCCAGCAGCTTAGTCGCGGGAGGGGGGCAAGAGACCCAGTACTTC,CASSLVAGGGQETQYF
TRBV19,TRBD2,TRBJ2-7,once,TGTGCCAGTAGTGGACTAGCGGGATACCACGAGCAGTACTTC,CASSGLAGYHEQYF
TRBV7-2,NA,TRBJ2-2,NA,TGTGCCAGCAGACCCCAGGGGATCACCGGGGAGCTGTTTTTT,CASRPQGITGELFF
TRBV6-5,NA,TRBJ1-5,NA,TGTGCCAGCAGGGTCCGGACAGCCGGCCAGCCCCAGCATTTT,CASRVRTAGQPQHF
TRBV6-1,NA,TRBJ2-7,NA,TGTGCCAGCAGTGGGCTGCTGCAGGGGATCGTATACGAACAGTACTTC,CASSGLLQGIVYEQYF
TRBV3-1/TRBV3-2,NA,TRBJ2-2,NA,TGTGCCAGCAGCCTCGGAGGGCCGGACACCGGGGAGCTGTTTTTT,CASSLGGPDTGELFF
TRBV5-1,TRBD1,TRBJ1-1,NA,TGCGCCAGCAGCCCTCAGGGACAGGGACGCACTGAAGCTTTCTTT,CASSPQGQGRTEAFF
TRBV5-4,NA,TRBJ2-1,NA,TGTGCCAGCAGCTTGAAACTAGTCCACAATGAGCAGTTCTTC,CASSLKLVHNEQFF